This T cell receptor (beta chain) was recorded in a study of Graves' ophthalmopathy and Graves' hyperthyroidism. Amplification from RNA transcripts yielded the TCR beta CDR3 regions. Second-round multiplex PCR came after a first-round RT-PCR that employed HTBI primers. TCRdb reprocessed the multiplex PCR reads with MiXCR, giving one entry per CDR3 protein. Of hundreds of thousands of distinct CDR3 sequences listed, around 21% are singletons. Researchers classed hyperthyroidism as stable given no ophthalmopathy within 18 months of follow-up. Exclusion criteria comprised other autoimmune diseases, uncontrolled infections, pregnancy or lactation in patients. Germline CDR1 and CDR2: LNHNV and YYDKDF (reference sequence). This CDR3 has 19 amino acids. V dropped 1 base and J dropped 4; count of bases not matched to a gene: 9.

The sequenced material came from peripheral blood. V and J are TRBV15 and TRBJ1-6; TRBD1 matches at 11 bases. The sequence derives from a woman aged 18 to 35 with stable Graves' hyperthyroidism. DNA for the CDR3: TGTGCCACCAGCAGAGCAGGGACAGGGGGAACAAAGTATAATTCACCCCTCCACTTT. This translates into CATSRAGTGGTKYNSPLHF.